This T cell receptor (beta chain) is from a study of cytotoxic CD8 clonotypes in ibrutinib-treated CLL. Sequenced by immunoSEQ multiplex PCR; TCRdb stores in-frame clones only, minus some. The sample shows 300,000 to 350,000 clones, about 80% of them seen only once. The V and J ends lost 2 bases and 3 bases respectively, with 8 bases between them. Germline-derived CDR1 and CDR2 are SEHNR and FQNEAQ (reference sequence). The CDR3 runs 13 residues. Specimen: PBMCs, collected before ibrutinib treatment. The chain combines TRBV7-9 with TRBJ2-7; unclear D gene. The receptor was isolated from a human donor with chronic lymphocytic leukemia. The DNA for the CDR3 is TGTGCCAGCAGCTTAAAAGCCCGCTACGAGCAGTACTTC. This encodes CASSLKARYEQYF.